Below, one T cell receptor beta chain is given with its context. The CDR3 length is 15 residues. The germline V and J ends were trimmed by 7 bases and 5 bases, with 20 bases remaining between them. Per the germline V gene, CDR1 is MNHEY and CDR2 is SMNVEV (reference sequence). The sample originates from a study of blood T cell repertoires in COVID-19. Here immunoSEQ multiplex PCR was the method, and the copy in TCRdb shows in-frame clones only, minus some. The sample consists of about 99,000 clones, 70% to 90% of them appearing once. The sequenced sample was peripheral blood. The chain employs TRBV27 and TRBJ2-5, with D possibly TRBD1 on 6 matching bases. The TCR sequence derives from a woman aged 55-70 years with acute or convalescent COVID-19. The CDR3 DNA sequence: TGTGCCAGCAAGGAGACGCAGGGGCGCGCGGAGACCCAGTACTTC. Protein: CASKETQGRAETQYF.